A single sample is the source of the 22 T cell receptor beta chains below, sequenced in a study of blood T cell repertoires in COVID-19. Profiled with immunoSEQ multiplex PCR; TCRdb holds only in-frame clones, not every one. The sample holds about 190,000 clones, 89% seen once. The sample comprised peripheral blood. These receptor sequences come from a man in his forties or fifties with acute or convalescent COVID-19.

The chain carries TRBV27 and TRBJ1-4, with TRBD1 as a possible D gene (5 bases). This CDR3 region has 17 residues. Per germline, CDR1 MNHEY and CDR2 SMNVEV (reference sequence). Trimming pared 6 bases from V and 0 bases from J, leaving 17 bases between. The CDR3 DNA sequence: TGTGCCAGCAGAAGGTGGGGGAGGGAAGCAACTAATGAAAAACTGTTTTTT. It translates to CASRRWGREATNEKLFF.

The chain has TRBV6-6 and TRBJ1-1; 10 nucleotides align to TRBD1. The CDR3 sequence is 16 residues long. Germline loops: CDR1 MNHNY, CDR2 SVGAGI (reference sequence). J was trimmed by 3 bases and V by 4 bases; bases with no gene match: 8. The chain's CDR3 is CASSLRQGAPDTEAFF. In DNA, the CDR3 is TGTGCCAGCAGTTTGAGACAGGGGGCGCCGGACACTGAAGCTTTCTTT.

This sequence joins TRBV5-1 and TRBJ2-5; D may be TRBD1 (6 bases). The germline V gene has CDR1 SGHRS and CDR2 YFSETQ. This CDR3 has 16 residues. The V end lost 4 bases, the J end lost 1 base, and 17 bases lay between the germline ends. CDR3 in DNA: TGCGCCAGCAGCCGACCGGGACAAAGGGGCCAAGAGACCCAGTACTTC. It is translated as CASSRPGQRGQETQYF. Complete variable domain (other parts from reference TRBV5-1 and TRBJ2-5): KAGVTQTPRYLIKTRGQQVTLSCSPISGHRSVSWYQQTPGQGLQFLFEYFSETQRNKGNFPGRFSGRQFSNSRSEMNVSTLELGDSALYLCASSRPGQRGQETQYFGPGTRLLVL.

The genes are TRBV10-3 and TRBJ1-3, with D possibly TRBD1 on 5 matching bases. The CDR3 totals 13 residues. Germline loops: CDR1 ENHRY, CDR2 SYGVKD. Between the trimmed V and J ends, which lost 7 bases and 1 base, there was a span of 8 bases. The CDR3: CAIMGGSGNTIYF. The DNA of the CDR3 is TGTGCCATCATGGGGGGATCTGGAAACACCATATATTTT.

The V gene is TRBV27, the J gene TRBJ1-2, with D possibly TRBD1 on 5 matching bases. The germline V gene has CDR1 MNHEY and CDR2 SMNVEV (reference sequence). The CDR3 totals 14 residues. The V gene lost 5 bases and the J gene lost 8 bases, with 18 bases spanning the gap. The CDR3 protein is CASSITQGLGGYTF. The CDR3 bases are TGTGCCAGCAGTATCACTCAGGGTTTGGGAGGCTACACCTTC.

The V and J genes are TRBV12-5 and TRBJ2-5; TRBD2 aligns across 7 bases. The CDR3 has 13 residues. V lost 8 bases, J lost 0 bases, and 3 bases stayed unmatched. Germline V gives CDR1 LGHNT, CDR2 FRNRAP. CDR3 residues: CASWRGNQETQYF. The DNA of the CDR3 is TGTGCTAGTTGGCGGGGGAACCAAGAGACCCAGTACTTC.

J is TRBJ2-7 and V is TRBV6-1; D remains ambiguous. The V gene's germline CDR1 is MNHNS and CDR2 SASEGT. The CDR3 spans 13 residues. V lost 3 bases to trimming and J lost 1 base, with 7 bases between them. CDR3 protein: CASSETESYEQYF. CDR3 DNA: TGTGCCAGCAGTGAGACTGAATCCTACGAGCAGTACTTC.

The rearrangement links TRBV5-1 to TRBJ2-2; the match to TRBD2 covers 8 bases. This CDR3 contains 14 residues. CDR1 and CDR2 (germline): SGHRS, YFSETQ. V was clipped by 4 bases and J by 4 bases; unmatched bases: 3. CDR3 sequence (DNA): TGCGCCAGCAGCGTCGGGGGGGCCACCGGGGAGCTGTTTTTT. This encodes CASSVGGATGELFF.

With respect to this clone: Other nucleotide sequences from this sample produce the same CDR3. The chain couples TRBV11-2 to TRBJ1-2; 10 nucleotides align to TRBD1. The CDR3 covers 13 residues. The germline V gene encodes CDR1 SGHAT and CDR2 FQNNGV. V lost 5 bases to trimming and J lost 5 bases; unmatched junction nucleotides: 2. The CDR3 loop reads CASSPGQGYGYTF. The CDR3 bases are TGTGCCAGCAGCCCGGGACAGGGGTATGGCTACACCTTC.

This chain joins TRBV11-1 and TRBJ1-1, with 7 nucleotides matching TRBD1. This CDR3 region has 13 residues. CDR1 and CDR2 from the germline V gene are SGHAT and FQDESV (reference sequence). V shed 5 bases and J 5 bases; nucleotides not matched to a gene: 5. The CDR3 is CASSPTGVTEAFF. CDR3 nucleotide sequence: TGTGCCAGCAGCCCCACAGGGGTAACTGAAGCTTTCTTT.

The genes are TRBV7-9 and TRBJ1-1; D may be TRBD1 (5 bases). The CDR3 contains 13 residues. V was pared by 5 bases and J by 0 bases, with 7 bases between. The germline CDR1 and CDR2 sequences are SEHNR and FQNEAQ (reference sequence). This chain's CDR3 is CASSPTVNTEAFF. CDR3 bases: TGTGCCAGCAGCCCGACAGTGAACACTGAAGCTTTCTTT. Full variable domain (rest looked up from reference TRBV7-9 and TRBJ1-1): DTGVSQNPRHKITKRGQNVTFRCDPISEHNRLYWYRQTLGQGPEFLTYFQNEAQLEKSRLLSDRFSAERPKGSFSTLEIQRTEQGDSAMYLCASSPTVNTEAFFGQGTRLTVV.

The chain employs TRBV19 and TRBJ2-5; D not certain. Trimming took 5 bases from V and 5 from J, leaving 12 bases between them. The CDR3 covers 13 residues. From germline, CDR1 is LNHDA and CDR2 SQIVND (reference sequence). CDR3 region: CASSLGRQETQYF. In nucleotides, the CDR3 is TGTGCCAGTAGTCTAGGCAGGCAGGAGACCCAGTACTTC.

The V call is TRBV28, the J call TRBJ1-5; TRBD1 matches at 7 bases. The V gene's germline CDR1 is MDHEN and CDR2 SYDVKM. CDR3 size: 15 residues. J was trimmed by 1 base and V by 7 bases; bases with no gene match: 7. CDR3 residues: CASTQGGSSNQPQHF. The CDR3 DNA follows: TGTGCCAGCACCCAGGGGGGATCGAGCAATCAGCCCCAGCATTTT.

The chain carries TRBV5-4 and TRBJ2-4; 16 bases are a match to TRBD2. The CDR3 totals 17 residues. Per the germline V gene, CDR1 is SGHNT and CDR2 is YYREEE (reference sequence). J was trimmed by 5 bases and V by 5 bases; bases with no gene match: 7. The CDR3 DNA reads as TGTGCCAGCAGACCGGGACTAGCGGGGGGGTATGAAAACATTCAGTACTTC. This translates into CASRPGLAGGYENIQYF.

The CDR3 protein is CASSPGGGDRGKTGELFF. The CDR3 nucleotides are TGTGCCAGCAGCCCCGGAGGTGGGGACAGGGGCAAAACCGGGGAGCTGTTTTTT. The gene calls are TRBV5-4 and TRBJ2-2, with 10 bases matching TRBD1. CDR3 length: 18 amino acids. Germline loops: CDR1 SGHNT, CDR2 YYREEE (reference sequence). J lost 5 bases, V lost 4 bases, and 14 bases had no gene match.

This rearrangement joins TRBV7-2 to TRBJ2-2; 8 bases agree with TRBD2. Germline V gene lookup returns CDR1 SGHTA and CDR2 FQGNSA. Unmatched junction bases numbered 3, after V lost 2 bases and J lost 4 bases. This CDR3 contains 15 residues. CDR3 region: CASSLSSGRTGELFF. In DNA form, the CDR3 reads TGTGCCAGCAGCTTATCTAGCGGGCGCACCGGGGAGCTGTTTTTT.

The chain employs TRBV12-3 or TRBV12-4 and TRBJ2-1, with 11 positions matching TRBD2. This CDR3 is built from 13 residues. Trimming took 10 bases from V and 8 from J; bases not matched to a gene: 7. CDR3 sequence (DNA): TGTGCCATTAGCGGGGGGGCGGTCTATGAGCAGTTCTTC. Residues: CAISGGAVYEQFF.

This chain joins TRBV2 and TRBJ1-2; D unresolved. This CDR3 contains 13 residues. Germline V lookup: CDR1 SNHLY, CDR2 FYNNEI. The V end lost 3 bases, the J end lost 8 bases, and 13 bases lay between the germline ends. The CDR3 sequence: CASSDASLGGYTF. The CDR3 DNA follows: TGTGCCAGCAGTGATGCCAGTCTGGGCGGCTACACCTTC.

This clone has only one observation. V is TRBV3-1 (or the pseudogene TRBV3-2) and J is TRBJ1-3; D not certain. CDR1 and CDR2 (germline): LGHDT, YNNKEL (reference sequence). The CDR3 length is 13 residues. Deletions cut 4 bases from V and 3 bases from J, with 7 bases between. CDR3 residues: CASSLPLGNTIYF. The CDR3 DNA reads TGTGCCAGCAGCCTCCCCCTTGGAAACACCATATATTTT.

The chain is built from TRBV4-2 and TRBJ1-6; D may be TRBD1 (5 bases). Germline V gene lookup returns CDR1 LGHNA and CDR2 YNFKEQ. This CDR3 comprises 16 residues. Between the trimmed V and J ends, which lost 4 bases and 5 bases, there was a span of 15 bases. As DNA, the CDR3 is TGTGCCAGCAGCCCTACCTTCAGGGAAAATAATTCACCCCTCCACTTT. Amino acids: CASSPTFRENNSPLHF.

The genes are TRBV28 and TRBJ2-1, with 7 bases matching TRBD1. V was pared by 5 bases and J by 2 bases, with 3 bases of the junction left unmatched. Germline CDR1 MDHEN, CDR2 SYDVKM. The CDR3 is 14 residues long. CDR3 amino acids: CASSQTGTYNEQFF. CDR3 sequence (DNA): TGTGCCAGCAGTCAGACAGGGACCTACAATGAGCAGTTCTTC.

This clone has only one observation. The chain is built from TRBV14 and TRBJ1-2; unclear D gene. The CDR3 is 12 residues long. V lost 3 bases, J lost 4 bases, and 6 bases lay in between. Germline V gene sequence: CDR1 SGHDN, CDR2 FVKESK. In nucleotides, the CDR3 is TGTGCCAGCAGCCAGAACGGCTATGGCTACACCTTC. This translates into CASSQNGYGYTF.